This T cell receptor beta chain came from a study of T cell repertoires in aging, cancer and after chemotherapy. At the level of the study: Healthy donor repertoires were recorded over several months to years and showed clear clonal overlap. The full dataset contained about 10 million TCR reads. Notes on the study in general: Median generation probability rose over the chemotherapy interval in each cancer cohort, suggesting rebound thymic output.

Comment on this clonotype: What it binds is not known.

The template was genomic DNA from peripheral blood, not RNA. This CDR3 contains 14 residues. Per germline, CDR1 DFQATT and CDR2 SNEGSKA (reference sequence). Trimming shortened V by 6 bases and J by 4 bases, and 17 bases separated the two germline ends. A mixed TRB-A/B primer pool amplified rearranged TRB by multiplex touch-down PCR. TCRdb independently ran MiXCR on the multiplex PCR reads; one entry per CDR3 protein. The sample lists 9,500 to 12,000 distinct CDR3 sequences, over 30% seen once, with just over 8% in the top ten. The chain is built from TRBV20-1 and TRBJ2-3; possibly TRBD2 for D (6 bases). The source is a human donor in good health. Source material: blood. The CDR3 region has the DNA TGCAGTGCCATCAGGCGCGGGACCGCAGATACGCAGTATTTT. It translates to CSAIRRGTADTQYF.